Shown below are 31 T cell receptor beta chains from a single sample sequenced in a study of human T cells and chemical hapten exposure. Time point given: patch test 1, 2 weeks after DPC sensitization. The treatment was: therapeutic diphenylcyclopropenone sensitization with weekly scalp DPC. TCRdb reanalysed the RACE reads using MiXCR and keeps one entry per CDR3 protein. The table has about 380,000 distinct CDR3 sequences, nearly 5% seen once; the top ten hold 2% to 2.5%. The source was whole blood, collected in connection with sensitization to the hapten diphenylcyclopropenone (DPC). All receptors derive from a woman between 50 and 59 years old with alopecia areata. Some clones in this sample may be carry-over from other donors' samples.

This clonotype showed up many times. The rearrangement links TRBV12-5 to TRBJ2-2, with TRBD1 identical over 11 bases. With 5 bases clipped from V and 4 bases from J, the junction kept 9 bases outside the gene matches. The germline CDR1 and CDR2 sequences are LGHNT and FRNRAP. The CDR3 has 17 residues. The CDR3 DNA reads TGTGCTAGTGGTCCATGGACAGGGGGCGCGAGCACCGGGGAGCTGTTTTTT. Translating it yields CASGPWTGGASTGELFF.

The sample holds many counts of this clonotype. CDR3 bases: TGTGCCAGCAGCTCCCCCTGGGGGGGGGAGGATGAGCAGTTCTTC. This sequence encodes CASSSPWGGEDEQFF. The rearrangement uses TRBV7-9 and TRBJ2-1, with 7 bases matching TRBD2. CDR1 is SEHNR, CDR2 FQNEAQ, per germline (reference sequence). The trim removed 4 bases at V and 8 bases at J, leaving 11 bases unmatched. The CDR3 contains 15 residues.

This clonotype turned up a few times. The rearrangement joins TRBV5-1 to TRBJ2-5; the D gene is possibly TRBD1 (6 bases). Trimming took 1 base from V and 4 from J, leaving 11 bases between them. CDR1 SGHRS and CDR2 YFSETQ come from the germline V gene. The CDR3 consists of 14 residues. The CDR3 sequence: CASSLQGLGETQYF. Here the CDR3 DNA reads TGCGCCAGCAGCTTGCAGGGGCTTGGAGAGACCCAGTACTTC.

This rearrangement joins TRBV7-9 to TRBJ2-7; TRBD1 matches at 11 bases. This CDR3 contains 14 residues. Germline V CDR1 and CDR2: SEHNR, FQNEAQ (reference sequence). Trimming took 5 bases from V and 9 from J; bases not matched to a gene: 9. The CDR3 loop is CASSPRTGGLVQYF. The CDR3 DNA is TGTGCCAGCAGCCCCCGGACAGGGGGCCTGGTGCAGTACTTC.

This clonotype appeared many times. The chain links TRBV12-5 to TRBJ1-3; possibly TRBD1 for D (6 bases). CDR3 length: 15 amino acids. Germline CDR1 is LGHNT and CDR2 is FRNRAP. Between the trimmed V and J ends, which lost 2 bases and 0 bases, there was a span of 8 bases. In DNA, the CDR3 is TGTGCTAGTGGTTTGTCAGGGGTCTCTGGAAACACCATATATTTT. Protein: CASGLSGVSGNTIYF.

This clonotype was recorded many times. The V and J genes are TRBV7-9 and TRBJ1-1, with unresolved D. Germline V gene lookup returns CDR1 SEHNR and CDR2 FQNEAQ (reference sequence). The V end lost 8 bases, the J end lost 7 bases, and 14 bases lay between the germline ends. This CDR3 spans 12 amino acids. For the CDR3, the DNA is TGTGCCAGCGGGCATTCAGATTATGAAGCTTTCTTT. Protein product: CASGHSDYEAFF.

This clonotype was observed many times. The J gene is TRBJ1-1, the V gene TRBV20-1; 8 nucleotides match TRBD1. The CDR3 length is 12 residues. Losses at the gene ends were 5 bases for V and 11 bases for J; bases not matched to a gene: 10. The germline CDR1 and CDR2 sequences are DFQATT and SNEGSKA (reference sequence). The DNA of the CDR3 is TGCAGTGCTCCGCGGACAGGGAGTCACGCTTTCTTT. It translates to CSAPRTGSHAFF.

This clonotype occurred many times. The chain combines TRBV2 with TRBJ1-1, with D unclear. Trimming cost V 6 bases and J 2 bases, with 10 bases left between them. CDR3 size: 13 residues. Germline-derived CDR1 and CDR2 are SNHLY and FYNNEI. The CDR3 sequence is CASSELANTEAFF. The CDR3 DNA reads as TGTGCCAGCAGCGAATTAGCTAACACTGAAGCTTTCTTT.

The genes are TRBV7-8 and TRBJ2-6, with 8 positions matching TRBD2. V shed 5 bases, J shed 3 bases, and the junction held 3 bases outside the gene matches. The CDR3 has 15 residues. Germline CDR1 is SGHVS and CDR2 is FQNEAQ. CDR3 DNA: TGTGCCAGCAGCGTGGGACTAGGTGGGGCCAACGTCCTGACTTTC. Protein sequence: CASSVGLGGANVLTF. The full variable domain, completed using reference TRBV7-8 and TRBJ2-6, is GAGVSQSPRYKVAKRGQDVALRCDPISGHVSLFWYQQALGQGPEFLTYFQNEAQLDKSGLPSDRFFAERPEGSVSTLKIQRTQQEDSAVYLCASSVGLGGANVLTFGAGSRLTVL.

There are many counts of this clonotype. The CDR3 reads CASSSVSSGARKEQYF. In nucleotides, the CDR3 is TGTGCCAGCAGCTCCGTTTCTAGCGGGGCACGGAAAGAGCAGTACTTC. The chain couples TRBV7-2 to TRBJ2-7, with 9 bases aligning to TRBD2. Germline lookup yields CDR1 SGHTA and CDR2 FQGNSA. This CDR3 spans 16 amino acids. V dropped 4 bases and J dropped 7; count of bases not matched to a gene: 14.

The rearrangement uses TRBV6-1 and TRBJ2-2; the D call may be TRBD1 or TRBD2 (6 bases each). The length of the CDR3 is 18 residues. With 0 bases removed from V and 0 bases from J, the gap between germline ends came to 14 bases. The germline V gene has CDR1 MNHNS and CDR2 SASEGT. CDR3 sequence reads: CASSEAMGGDSNTGELFF. Written as DNA, the CDR3 is TGTGCCAGCAGTGAAGCGATGGGGGGCGACTCGAACACCGGGGAGCTGTTTTTT.

This clonotype was seen repeatedly, ten times or more. This chain uses TRBV6-6 with TRBJ1-1; tentative D call: TRBD1 (5 bases). Per germline, CDR1 MNHNY and CDR2 SVGAGI (reference sequence). The CDR3 contains 14 residues. Trimming took off 7 bases at V and 6 bases at J, with 18 bases between the two ends. CDR3 loop: CASTTGGGRAEAFF. DNA for the CDR3: TGTGCCAGCACCACTGGGGGGGGGAGGGCTGAAGCTTTCTTT.

The J gene is TRBJ2-1, the V gene TRBV10-3; D unclear. Germline V gene lookup returns CDR1 ENHRY and CDR2 SYGVKD. This CDR3 is built from 15 residues. Trimming cost V 0 bases and J 0 bases, with 6 bases left between them. The CDR3 loop reads CAISESRSSYNEQFF. The CDR3 DNA sequence: TGTGCCATCAGTGAGTCAAGAAGCTCCTACAATGAGCAGTTCTTC.

This clonotype was seen many times. The chain is built from TRBV5-1 and TRBJ2-5, with 7 bases aligning to TRBD1. The CDR3 is made up of 15 amino acids. Trimming took 3 bases from V and 3 from J; bases not matched to a gene: 8. Germline CDR1 is SGHRS and CDR2 is YFSETQ. The CDR3 nucleotides are TGCGCCAGCAGCTCAACGGGACAGTTCAAAGAGACCCAGTACTTC. As protein: CASSSTGQFKETQYF. The full variable domain, in which reference TRBV5-1 and TRBJ2-5 provide the parts outside the CDR3, is KAGVTQTPRYLIKTRGQQVTLSCSPISGHRSVSWYQQTPGQGLQFLFEYFSETQRNKGNFPGRFSGRQFSNSRSEMNVSTLELGDSALYLCASSSTGQFKETQYFGPGTRLLVL.

This chain uses TRBV11-1 with TRBJ1-1; possible D gene TRBD1, 6 bases. The length of the CDR3 is 17 residues. CDR1 is SGHAT, CDR2 FQDESV, per germline (reference sequence). V dropped 4 bases and J dropped 3 bases, with 21 bases sitting between them. CDR3 in amino acids: CASSSQGQGWRDTEAFF. The CDR3 DNA sequence: TGTGCCAGCAGCTCCCAGGGGCAGGGTTGGAGGGACACTGAAGCTTTCTTT.

This clonotype was recorded a few times. This chain links TRBV7-9 with TRBJ2-3, with a tentative D call TRBD1 (6 bases). This CDR3 is built from 15 residues. Trimming cost V 5 bases and J 0 bases, with 12 bases left between them. Germline loops: CDR1 SEHNR, CDR2 FQNEAQ (reference sequence). The DNA of the CDR3 is TGTGCCAGCAGCCCCAGACAGGACAGCACAGATACGCAGTATTTT. Translation gives CASSPRQDSTDTQYF.

This clonotype has a count of ten or more. The rearrangement links TRBV13 to TRBJ2-7, with TRBD2 matching 12 bases. The CDR3 is 15 residues long. Losses at the gene ends were 4 bases for V and 9 bases for J; bases not matched to a gene: 10. Germline CDR1 and CDR2: PRHDT and FYEKMQ (reference sequence). In DNA, the CDR3 is TGTGCCAGCAGCTCTACTAGCGGGAGGTTTTTTGGGCAGTACTTC. This translates into CASSSTSGRFFGQYF.

This clonotype has ten or more counts. This CDR3 is CASSLAATGELFF. The CDR3 region has the DNA TGTGCCAGCAGCTTGGCGGCGACCGGGGAGCTGTTTTTT. V gene TRBV5-6 combines with J gene TRBJ2-2, with no clear D. The CDR3 runs to 13 residues. Germline V CDR1 and CDR2: SGHDT, YYEEEE. V lost 0 bases to trimming and J lost 5 bases, with 5 bases between them.

The V and J genes are TRBV20-1 and TRBJ1-5; possible D gene TRBD1, 6 bases. Trimming pared 5 bases from V and 5 bases from J, leaving 13 bases between. This CDR3 region has 13 residues. Germline CDR1 is DFQATT and CDR2 is SNEGSKA (reference sequence). CDR3 residues: CSALDRKDQPQHF. CDR3 coding DNA: TGCAGTGCTCTCGACAGGAAGGATCAGCCCCAGCATTTT.

This clonotype was counted only a few times. CDR3 sequence: CAISEFGLADTDTQYF. In DNA form, the CDR3 reads TGTGCCATCAGTGAGTTCGGACTAGCGGACACAGATACGCAGTATTTT. The chain recombines TRBV10-3 with TRBJ2-3; TRBD2 agrees at 10 bases. This CDR3 region has 16 residues. V lost 1 base and J lost 2; bases outside the gene matches: 3. The germline CDR1 and CDR2 sequences are ENHRY and SYGVKD.

The chain carries TRBV7-6 and TRBJ2-2; D tentatively fits TRBD1 or TRBD2 (5 bases each). Germline assignment: CDR1 SGHVS and CDR2 FNYEAQ. The CDR3 loop spans 15 amino acids. The V end was cut by 1 base, the J end by 5 bases, with 11 bases between. CDR3 loop: CASSLVTGRTGELFF. CDR3 in DNA: TGTGCCAGCAGCTTAGTAACGGGGCGAACCGGGGAGCTGTTTTTT.

This clonotype was found many times. CDR3 coding DNA: TGCAGTGCTGCGGGCCACGGCGAGCAGTACTTC. It codes for CSAAGHGEQYF. The V gene is TRBV20-1, the J gene TRBJ2-7; weak D call: TRBD2 (5 bases). CDR1 and CDR2 from the germline V gene are DFQATT and SNEGSKA (reference sequence). This CDR3 is 11 amino acids long. Trimming removed 5 bases at V and 6 bases at J, with 11 bases between.

This clonotype was counted ten times or more. The J gene is TRBJ2-1, the V gene TRBV7-2; TRBD1 is a possible D gene (5 bases). The germline gives CDR1 SGHTA, CDR2 FQGNSA. The germline V and J ends were trimmed by 3 bases and 7 bases, with 13 bases remaining between them. The CDR3 runs to 14 residues. CDR3 protein: CASSFPGIVNEQFF. The CDR3 DNA follows: TGTGCCAGCAGCTTTCCAGGGATAGTGAATGAGCAGTTCTTC.

This chain joins TRBV10-3 and TRBJ2-3, with 9 bases that match TRBD2. Trimming at V came to 2 bases and at J to 4 bases, leaving 7 bases not matched to a gene. The CDR3 has 16 amino acids. Germline CDR1 ENHRY, CDR2 SYGVKD. DNA of the CDR3: TGTGCCATCAGTGAGAGGCTAGCGGGAATATCAGATACGCAGTATTTT. Translation: CAISERLAGISDTQYF.

This clonotype was detected ten times or more. The chain has TRBV28 and TRBJ1-4; no clear D gene. Germline CDR1 and CDR2: MDHEN and SYDVKM. Trimming shortened V by 5 bases and J by 7 bases, and 14 bases separated the two germline ends. CDR3 length: 14 residues. The CDR3 coding sequence is TGTGCCAGCAGTGCGCTTTACAAGTCTGAAAAACTGTTTTTT. Its protein product is CASSALYKSEKLFF.

This clonotype was counted at least ten times. A junction boundary mismatches the germline segment, possibly from a read error. This sequence joins TRBV4-1 and TRBJ1-1; D is unresolved. The CDR3 sequence is 12 residues long. Germline loops: CDR1 MGHRA, CDR2 YSYEKL. Here the CDR3 DNA reads TGCGCCAGCAGCCAAGGAGGTATCGTGGTAATCTTT. Its protein product is CASSQGGIVVIF.

A few counts support this clonotype. The rearrangement links TRBV4-1 to TRBJ1-6, with 8 positions matching TRBD1. CDR1 is MGHRA, CDR2 YSYEKL, per germline. The CDR3 has 16 amino acids. V shed 0 bases and J 10 bases; nucleotides not matched to a gene: 8. The CDR3 loop reads CASSQEPGTGISPLHF. The CDR3 DNA follows: TGCGCCAGCAGCCAAGAGCCCGGGACAGGCATATCACCCCTCCACTTT.

For this clonotype: A read error may be the cause here, since a much bigger clone is one base away. The V and J genes are TRBV20-1 and TRBJ2-7; the D gene is possibly TRBD1 (6 bases). Germline CDR1 reads DFQATT; CDR2 reads SNEGSKA (reference sequence). The CDR3 sequence is 12 residues long. V gave up 6 bases and J gave up 6 bases, with 15 bases separating them. The chain's CDR3 is CSAGTGPREQYF. The CDR3 region has the DNA TGCAGTGCGGGCACAGGGCCCCGCGAGCAGTACTTC.

In its sample, this clonotype was seen many times. V and J are TRBV7-8 and TRBJ2-3; the match to TRBD2 covers 10 bases. CDR1 is SGHVS and CDR2 is FQNEAQ in the germline V gene. The CDR3 loop spans 12 amino acids. Trimming cost V 5 bases and J 10 bases; bases outside gene matches: 3. The CDR3 is CASSPTSGAQYF. The CDR3 DNA follows: TGTGCCAGCAGCCCCACTAGCGGGGCGCAGTATTTT.

This clonotype was recorded a few times. The rearrangement links TRBV6-1 to TRBJ1-1, with a possible D match to TRBD1 (6 bases). V was clipped by 4 bases and J by 5 bases, with 26 bases between them. The CDR3 extends over 18 amino acids. The germline V gene encodes CDR1 MNHNS and CDR2 SASEGT. CDR3 coding DNA: TGTGCCAGCAGTGGCCTGAGGGGGGGGTTGGACCATACGACTGAAGCTTTCTTT. Its protein product is CASSGLRGGLDHTTEAFF.

At least ten counts were recorded for this clonotype. The chain recombines TRBV2 with TRBJ1-2, with D possibly TRBD1 on 6 matching bases. The CDR3 consists of 15 residues. Germline V CDR1 and CDR2: SNHLY, FYNNEI. Trimming shortened V by 3 bases and J by 5 bases, and 16 bases separated the two germline ends. The chain's CDR3 is CASSEGNRAGYGYTF. CDR3 nucleotide sequence: TGTGCCAGCAGTGAGGGAAACAGGGCGGGGTATGGCTACACCTTC. The entire variable domain, with the rest obtained from reference TRBV2 and TRBJ1-2, is as follows: EPEVTQTPSHQVTQMGQEVILRCVPISNHLYFYWYRQILGQKVEFLVSFYNNEISEKSEIFDDQFSVERPDGSNFTLKIRSTKLEDSAMYFCASSEGNRAGYGYTFGSGTRLTVV.